The TCR beta chain under discussion was sequenced for a study of blood T cells in healthy people across ages (dated by TCRdb to between 2015 and 2017). With regard to the full study: In model experiments, template switching captured roughly one uniquely barcoded TCR beta cDNA molecule for every two T cells. Four age groups were formed from the donors: young (average 16 years), middle-aged (roughly 38), aged (approximately 60) and long-lived (around 82). Using deep sequencing normalized with unique cDNA molecular identifiers, the study measured how TCR beta repertoire diversity changes with age. The study analyzed two additional independent replicas of 1 million unique cDNA reads from the same blood draw for two donors, one aged 18 to 30 and one aged 80 or older.

Remarks on this clonotype: Its specific antigen is unknown. No base qualities exist here, and no much larger clone lies one base off it.

Libraries were built with 5' RACE. TCRdb shows the sequencer as Illumina HiSeq 2500. A second PCR of 7 to 11 cycles was performed with a sample-barcoded 5' primer and a J-beta primer mix. A template-switch 5' adaptor carrying 12 random nucleotides introduced a unique molecular identifier onto each TCR beta cDNA molecule. Each sample yielded at least 3 million CDR3-containing paired-end reads. First-strand cDNA synthesis was performed from all RNA using the Mint cDNA synthesis kit, with priming by a TRBC-specific oligonucleotide. Following uracil-DNA glycosylase treatment, all cDNA underwent a first 18-cycle PCR with the universal primers M1SS and BC2_uni_R. Concerning the study's data processing: For normalization, 1 million high-quality reads were randomly selected from each sample, with every read carrying a distinct molecular identifier. Reads sharing molecular identifiers were discarded rather than binned into consensus sequences. MiTCR, with a Q25 quality threshold and the strictest error-elimination algorithm, was used for CDR3 identification, clonotype clustering and error correction. A nonparametric unseen species model with Euler transformation was used to estimate lower-bound total TCR beta diversity. TCRdb reprocessed the public reads (quality trimming at Q25 with fastp, clone calling with MiXCR) and kept in-frame beta chains. Merged by CDR3 protein, the rows form single entries marked with the most common genes and DNA. The V and J calls here are based on TCRdb, not the publication. The sample table contains fewer than 1,200,000 distinct CDR3 sequences; only one count was recorded for about 23% of them. The ten largest clones represent 0.65% to 0.75% of the sample.

There are 13 amino acids in the CDR3, from cysteine to phenylalanine inclusive. The retained sequence is limited to the CDR3, 39 bases, with the frame set at the first base. The germline V and J ends show losses of 6 bases and 7 bases respectively, and no gene match explains 11 bases of the junction. CDR1 and CDR2 are read off the germline V gene (reference sequence) as DFQATT and SNEGSKA. Donors were a few dozen systemically healthy Caucasian individuals from Russia aged roughly 6 to 100 years. Each donor gave 8 to 10 milliliters of peripheral blood, drawn into EDTA-treated Vacutainer tubes. Ficoll-Paque density-gradient centrifugation was used to isolate PBMCs, with at least 6 million obtained per sample. Trizol reagent was used to extract total RNA from the PBMCs, yielding at least 5 micrograms per sample. The percentages of naive CD45RAhigh/CD27high T cells were determined by flow cytometry on a PBMC aliquot from every donor.

General findings and caveats noted by the study authors: Bulk unsorted PBMC profiling prevented conclusive comparison of naive and antigen-experienced compartments. The long-lived group showed more naive CD4+ T cells, fewer expanded clones and increased TCR diversity than the aged group, suggesting age selection. Observed TCR beta diversity correlated strongly with the percentage of naive T cells measured by flow cytometry. Estimates of total diversity based on one million sequenced T cells were considered lower bounds and underestimates. The CMV infection status of donors was not known, potentially confounding age-related changes in expanded clonotypes. As age increased, observed TCR beta diversity per million T cells dropped in a roughly linear way, and a significant reduction was already evident by age about 40.

This same sample was also part of a study on T cells of mothers and their children. From that second study: The donors were nine systemically healthy Caucasian individuals, made up of three mothers and their six children. cDNA synthesis consumed the entire amount of extracted RNA, loaded at about 1.5 ug RNA in each 15 ul reaction. Sample barcodes and 2-4 random nucleotides were added via the M1S primer in the second PCR. More than 8.5 million TCR beta CDR3 reads were obtained from each mother, and some 3 million reads were obtained from each child. Thymic selection shapes the output of TCR recombination in a similar way in related and unrelated pairs, and inherited differences have a minor effect. Related mother-child pairs always showed normalized repertoire overlap that was slightly higher than in unrelated mother-child pairs, though the difference was never significant. With a sensitivity of roughly 93 clones per million clonotypes, no persistent microchimeric T cell clones were detected. To look for features that set related mother-child pairs apart from unrelated individuals, the researchers ran deep NGS to compare the TCR beta repertoires of mothers and children. Mothers averaged roughly 40 +/- 4 years of age and children averaged around 10 +/- 4 years. After adapters were ligated using NEBNext reagents, the libraries underwent 100+100 nt paired-end sequencing on an Illumina HiSeq 2000. To avoid cross-contamination, the mother libraries and the child libraries were prepared a month apart and sequenced in separate runs. For each donor, somewhere between roughly 500,000 and 2,300,000 distinct TCR beta clonotypes were identified. Naive TCR beta clonotypes were estimated from low-frequency clonotypes matched to each donor's FACS-determined naive share, without sorting.

The chain couples TRBV20-1 to TRBJ1-2, with 7 central nucleotides matching TRBD1. The receptor comes from a girl aged 2 to 9 in good health. Material for sequencing was blood. The DNA sequence is given as TGCAGTGCCAGGGTCAAGGGGGCGCCTGGCTACACCTTC. This gives the protein CSARVKGAPGYTF.